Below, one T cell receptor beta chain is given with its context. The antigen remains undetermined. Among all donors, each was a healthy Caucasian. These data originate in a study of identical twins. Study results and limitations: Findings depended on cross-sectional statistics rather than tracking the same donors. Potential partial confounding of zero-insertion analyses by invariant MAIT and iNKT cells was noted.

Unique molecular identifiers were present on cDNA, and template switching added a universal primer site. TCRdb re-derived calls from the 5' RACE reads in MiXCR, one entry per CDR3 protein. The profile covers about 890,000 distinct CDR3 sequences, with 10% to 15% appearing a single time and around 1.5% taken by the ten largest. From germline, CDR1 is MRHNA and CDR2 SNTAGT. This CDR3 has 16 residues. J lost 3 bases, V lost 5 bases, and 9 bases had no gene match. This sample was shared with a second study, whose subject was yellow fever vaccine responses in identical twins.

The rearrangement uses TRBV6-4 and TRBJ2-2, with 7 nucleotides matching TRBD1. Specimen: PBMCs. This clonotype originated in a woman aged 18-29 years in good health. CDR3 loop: CASSKQGFLDTGELFF. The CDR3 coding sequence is TGTGCCAGCAGTAAACAGGGGTTTTTGGACACCGGGGAGCTGTTTTTT.